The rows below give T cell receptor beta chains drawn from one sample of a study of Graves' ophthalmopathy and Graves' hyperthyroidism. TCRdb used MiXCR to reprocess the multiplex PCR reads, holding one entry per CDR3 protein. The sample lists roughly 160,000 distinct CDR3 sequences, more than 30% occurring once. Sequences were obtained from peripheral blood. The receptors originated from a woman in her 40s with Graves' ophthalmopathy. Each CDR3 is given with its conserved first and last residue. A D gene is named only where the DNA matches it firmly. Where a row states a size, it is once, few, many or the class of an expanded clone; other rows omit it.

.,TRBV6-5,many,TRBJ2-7,CASSYSMGTSSYEQYF,TGTGCCAGCAGTTACTCGATGGGGACAAGCTCCTACGAGCAGTACTTC
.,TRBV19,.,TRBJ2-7,CASSPSSNYEQYF,TGTGCCAGTAGCCCCTCTAGCAACTACGAGCAGTACTTC
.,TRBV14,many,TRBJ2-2,CASSLLDRLTGELFF,TGTGCCAGCAGCCTTTTAGACAGGCTCACCGGGGAGCTGTTTTTT
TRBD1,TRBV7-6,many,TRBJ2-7,CASSGQGGLSSGEQYF,TGTGCCAGCAGCGGACAGGGGGGCTTGTCTAGCGGCGAGCAGTACTTC
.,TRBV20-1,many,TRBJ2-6,CSAPGANVLTF,TGCAGTGCCCCTGGGGCCAACGTCCTGACTTTC
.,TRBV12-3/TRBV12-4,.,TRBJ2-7,CASSFAKGTTYEQYF,TGTGCCAGCAGTTTTGCTAAGGGTACCACCTACGAGCAGTACTTC
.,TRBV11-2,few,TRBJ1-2,CASSPDRENYGYTF,TGCGCCAGCAGCCCTGATAGGGAGAACTATGGCTACACCTTC
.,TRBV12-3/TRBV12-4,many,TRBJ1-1,CASSLGFGNTEAFF,TGTGCCAGCAGTTTAGGATTTGGGAACACTGAAGCTTTCTTT
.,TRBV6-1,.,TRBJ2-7,CASSEGDAEQYF,TGTGCCAGCAGTGAAGGAGACGCCGAGCAGTACTTC
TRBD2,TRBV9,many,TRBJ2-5,CASSPGGGETQYF,TGTGCCAGCAGCCCCGGCGGGGGAGAGACCCAGTACTTC
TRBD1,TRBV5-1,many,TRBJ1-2,CASSQEIQGFGYTF,TGCGCCAGCAGCCAAGAGATACAGGGGTTTGGCTACACCTTC
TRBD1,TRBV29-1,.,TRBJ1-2,CSVGQGATNYGYTF,TGCAGCGTTGGACAGGGGGCGACTAACTATGGCTACACCTTC
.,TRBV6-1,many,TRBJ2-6,CASRRGSGANVLTF,TGTGCCAGCCGCAGGGGTTCTGGGGCCAACGTCCTGACTTTC
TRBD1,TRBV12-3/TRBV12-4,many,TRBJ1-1,CASSLDRVKTEAFF,TGTGCCAGCAGTTTGGACAGGGTTAAGACTGAAGCTTTCTTT
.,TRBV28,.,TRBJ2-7,CASSRRQVFDYEQYF,TGTGCCAGCAGTCGCCGACAGGTATTTGACTACGAGCAGTACTTC
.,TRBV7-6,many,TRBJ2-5,CASSLAGGSSIGETQYF,TGTGCCAGCAGCTTAGCAGGGGGGTCCTCCATAGGGGAGACCCAGTACTTC
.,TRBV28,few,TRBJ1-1,CASSTSSNTEAFF,TGTGCCAGCAGTACATCATCGAACACTGAAGCTTTCTTT
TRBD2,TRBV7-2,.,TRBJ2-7,CASSLASSGNGYEQYF,TGTGCCAGCAGCTTAGCGTCTAGCGGGAACGGTTACGAGCAGTACTTC
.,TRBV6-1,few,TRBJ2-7,CASSVGVGFSYEQYF,TGTGCCAGCAGCGTAGGCGTGGGTTTCTCCTACGAGCAGTACTTC
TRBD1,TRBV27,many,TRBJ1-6,CASTIWGQTGGFSPLHF,TGTGCCAGCACCATATGGGGACAGACAGGGGGTTTTTCACCCCTCCACTTT
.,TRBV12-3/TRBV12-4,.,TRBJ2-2,CASTQNFGDRGGELFF,TGTGCCAGCACCCAAAATTTCGGCGATAGGGGAGGGGAGCTGTTTTTT
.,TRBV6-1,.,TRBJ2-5,CASSGIDMQETQYF,TGTGCCAGCAGTGGGATCGACATGCAAGAGACCCAGTACTTC